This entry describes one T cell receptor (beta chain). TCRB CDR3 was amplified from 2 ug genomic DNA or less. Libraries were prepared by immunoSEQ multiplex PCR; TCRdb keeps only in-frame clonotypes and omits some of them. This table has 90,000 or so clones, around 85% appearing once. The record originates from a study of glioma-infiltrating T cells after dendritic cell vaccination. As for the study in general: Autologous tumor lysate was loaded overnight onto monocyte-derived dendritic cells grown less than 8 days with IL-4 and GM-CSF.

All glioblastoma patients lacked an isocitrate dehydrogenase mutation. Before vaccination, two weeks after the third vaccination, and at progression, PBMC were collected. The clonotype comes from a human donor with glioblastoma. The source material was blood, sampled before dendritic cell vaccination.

This chain's CDR3 is CASSLGTGPTGQFF. The DNA of the CDR3 is TGTGCCAGCAGCTTGGGGACAGGGCCTACAGGGCAGTTCTTC. The chain carries TRBV7-2 and TRBJ2-1; TRBD1 matches 9 bases. V gave up 3 bases and J gave up 12 bases; unmatched junction bases: 9. The CDR3 covers 14 residues. CDR1 and CDR2 from the germline V gene are SGHTA and FQGNSA.